The 22 T cell receptor beta chains in this list originate from one sample, sequenced in a study of spatial heterogeneity in lung cancer. TCRdb reanalysed the 5' RACE reads using MiXCR and keeps one entry per CDR3 protein. The data contain some 70,000 distinct CDR3 sequences, roughly 13% of them seen just once; the ten biggest clones take up under 7.5%. Time point defined: sample taken at primary tumor resection. Unsorted tumor, nontumor lung tissue or cryopreserved PBMC supplied the whole RNA. Sample: PBMCs, taken at surgery. The receptors shown here come from a male donor with early-stage non-small cell lung cancer.

The chain is built from TRBV25-1 and TRBJ1-2, with D possibly matching TRBD1 (5 bases). CDR1 and CDR2 from the germline V gene are MGHDK and SYGVNS. The CDR3 has 13 residues. The V and J ends lost 2 bases and 7 bases respectively, with 11 bases between them. Written as DNA, the CDR3 is TGTGCCAGCAGTGAAAGCGGGGGACCTGGCTACACCTTC. This codes for CASSESGGPGYTF.

V is TRBV6-5 and J is TRBJ1-2; 9 bases fit TRBD1. This CDR3 has 17 amino acids. With 7 bases clipped from V and 1 base from J, the junction kept 13 bases outside the gene matches. Germline assignment: CDR1 MNHEY and CDR2 SVGAGI. The CDR3 loop reads CASTRGTGISVNYGYTF. For the CDR3, the DNA is TGTGCCAGCACCAGGGGGACAGGGATAAGTGTTAACTATGGCTACACCTTC.

In this sample, this clonotype turned up a few times. V gene TRBV7-2 combines with J gene TRBJ2-3, with TRBD1 matching over 8 bases. Germline V gene lookup returns CDR1 SGHTA and CDR2 FQGNSA. The CDR3 sequence is 14 residues long. The V gene end was trimmed by 9 bases and the J gene end by 0 bases; junction bases not matched to a gene: 5. Here the CDR3 reads CARRTGPSTDTQYF. CDR3 coding DNA: TGTGCCAGAAGGACAGGGCCAAGCACAGATACGCAGTATTTT.

V and J are TRBV5-6 and TRBJ1-2; D possibly corresponds to TRBD1 (6 bases). Germline V gene data show CDR1 as SGHDT and CDR2 as YYEEEE. The CDR3 covers 14 residues. V gave up 6 bases and J gave up 8 bases, with 20 bases separating them. The CDR3 sequence is CASTKDSLLSGYTF. In DNA form, the CDR3 reads TGTGCCAGCACCAAGGACAGCCTTCTCTCGGGCTACACCTTC. The entire variable domain, with the rest obtained from reference TRBV5-6 and TRBJ1-2, is as follows: DAGVTQSPTHLIKTRGQQVTLRCSPKSGHDTVSWYQQALGQGPQFIFQYYEEEERQRGNFPDRFSGHQFPNYSSELNVNALLLGDSALYLCASTKDSLLSGYTFGSGTRLTVV.

This clonotype was seen a handful of times. This rearrangement joins TRBV10-3 to TRBJ1-1; 7 nucleotides agree with TRBD1. The germline V gene has CDR1 ENHRY and CDR2 SYGVKD. With V trimmed by 7 bases and J by 0 bases, 2 bases remained unmatched. This CDR3 has 13 residues. CDR3: CAIITGVNTEAFF. As DNA, the CDR3 is TGTGCCATCATAACAGGGGTGAACACTGAAGCTTTCTTT.

This clonotype was seen more than once but under ten times. The chain employs TRBV6-5 and TRBJ1-3; D unresolved. CDR1 and CDR2 from the germline V gene are MNHEY and SVGAGI. Deletions cut 5 bases from V and 0 bases from J, with 11 bases between. This CDR3 region has 15 residues. In DNA, the CDR3 is TGTGCCAGCAGTCTGACTGTAAGCTCTGGAAACACCATATATTTT. Translation: CASSLTVSSGNTIYF.

V usage is TRBV6-2 or TRBV6-3 and J usage is TRBJ1-1; TRBD1 aligns across 7 bases. The CDR3 runs to 15 residues. The ends lost 2 bases at V and 7 bases at J; junction bases unmatched: 10. Germline-derived CDR1 and CDR2 are MNHEY and SVGEGT. CDR3 in DNA: TGTGCCAGCAGTTACCCAAACTCAGGGGGAGGTGAAGCTTTCTTT. Protein sequence: CASSYPNSGGGEAFF.

This clonotype was detected only a few times. V is TRBV6-6 and J is TRBJ2-1; D may be TRBD2 (5 bases). The CDR3 is made up of 13 amino acids. In germline, CDR1 is MNHNY, CDR2 SVGAGI (reference sequence). Deletions cut 5 bases from V and 8 bases from J, with 13 bases between. The CDR3 is CASSALAGDEQFF. CDR3 DNA: TGTGCCAGCAGTGCCCTAGCAGGAGATGAGCAGTTCTTC.

To note about this clonotype: The junction departs from germline at one end; a sequencing error may be responsible. The chain joins TRBV5-4 to TRBJ2-3, with TRBD2 as a possible D gene (5 bases). The length of the CDR3 is 13 residues. The germline V gene has CDR1 SGHNT and CDR2 YYREEE (reference sequence). This chain's CDR3 is CVSSLDFTDTQYF. Written as DNA, the CDR3 is TGTGTCAGCAGCTTGGACTTCACAGATACGCAGTATTTT.

This chain joins TRBV19 and TRBJ2-7; TRBD1 matches at 7 bases. The J segment lost 4 bases and the V segment lost 6 bases, leaving 9 bases of the junction unmatched. The CDR3 extends over 14 amino acids. Germline CDR1 is LNHDA and CDR2 is SQIVND (reference sequence). CDR3 bases: TGTGCCAGTAGAGGACGGACAGGAGGATACGAGCAGTACTTC. Translation gives CASRGRTGGYEQYF.

V is TRBV3-1 and J is TRBJ2-7; D is uncertain. Trimming removed 1 base from V and 1 base from J, with 8 bases in between. The CDR3 is 14 amino acids. Germline V lookup: CDR1 LGHDT, CDR2 YNNKEL (reference sequence). The CDR3 loop is CASSQVVGSYEQYF. Here the CDR3 DNA reads TGTGCCAGCAGCCAAGTCGTAGGGTCCTACGAGCAGTACTTC.

The chain is built from TRBV10-3 and TRBJ2-7; 12 nucleotides agree with TRBD1. Trimming took 6 bases from V and 0 from J; bases not matched to a gene: 6. The CDR3 has 16 residues. Germline values: CDR1 ENHRY, CDR2 SYGVKD. The CDR3 DNA reads TGTGCCATCAGGGACCCGGGACAGGGGGCCTCCTACGAGCAGTACTTC. This sequence encodes CAIRDPGQGASYEQYF.

This clonotype was counted ten times or more. V is TRBV5-1 and J is TRBJ1-1; D is unclear. This CDR3 region has 16 residues. Trimming cost V 0 bases and J 5 bases, with 17 bases left between them. Looked up from germline, CDR1 is SGHRS and CDR2 is YFSETQ. Here the CDR3 DNA reads TGCGCCAGCAGCTTGGATGACTTGGGAGGGATGACTGAAGCTTTCTTT. Amino acids: CASSLDDLGGMTEAFF.

The V and J genes are TRBV6-5 and TRBJ2-7; D gene unclear. The CDR3 covers 15 residues. Germline CDR1 MNHEY, CDR2 SVGAGI. V was shortened by 0 bases and J by 2 bases, with 11 bases between the two germline ends. DNA for the CDR3: TGTGCCAGCAGTTACTCGGCAGGTAATCCCTACGAGCAGTACTTC. Amino acids: CASSYSAGNPYEQYF.

This clonotype has at least ten counts. The chain employs TRBV7-9 and TRBJ2-1, with no clear D. Germline V gene sequence: CDR1 SEHNR, CDR2 FQNEAQ (reference sequence). The CDR3 length is 15 residues. V was trimmed by 5 bases and J by 0 bases, leaving 11 bases between them. CDR3 bases: TGTGCCAGCAGCCCCTCTGAGAGCTCCTACAATGAGCAGTTCTTC. Protein product: CASSPSESSYNEQFF.

This clonotype occurred a few times. The chain has TRBV4-1 and TRBJ1-2; 9 bases line up with TRBD1. This CDR3 spans 15 amino acids. The V segment lost 4 bases and the J segment 5 bases; nucleotides outside the gene matches: 8. CDR1 is MGHRA and CDR2 is YSYEKL in the germline V gene. The CDR3 loop is CASSRGQGELYGYTF. CDR3 DNA sequence: TGCGCCAGCAGCCGGGGACAGGGAGAGCTATATGGCTACACCTTC.

The chain has TRBV19 and TRBJ2-7; 7 positions agree with TRBD2. The CDR3 has 15 residues. Germline V gene data show CDR1 as LNHDA and CDR2 as SQIVND (reference sequence). Trimming at V came to 5 bases and at J to 5 bases, leaving 12 bases not matched to a gene. The CDR3 nucleotides read TGTGCCAGTAGTCTGCCCGGGGAGGGTTTGGACGAGCAGTACTTC. Protein: CASSLPGEGLDEQYF.

This clonotype occurred many times. J is TRBJ1-1 and V is TRBV5-5; TRBD1 aligns across 9 bases. Unmatched junction bases numbered 4, after V lost 4 bases and J lost 9 bases. Looked up from germline, CDR1 is SGHKS and CDR2 is YYEKEE (reference sequence). The CDR3 has 12 amino acids. CDR3 bases: TGTGCCAGCAGCCTAGGACAGGGGCAAGCTTTCTTT. Translated, it gives CASSLGQGQAFF.

CDR3 bases: TGTGCCAGCAGCGTCGGGGGAGGAGATACGCAGTATTTT. Amino acid sequence: CASSVGGGDTQYF. The rearrangement links TRBV3-1 to TRBJ2-3; TRBD2 might be the D (6 bases). This CDR3 has 13 residues. V was clipped by 5 bases and J by 5 bases, with 11 bases between them. Per germline, CDR1 LGHDT and CDR2 YNNKEL (reference sequence).

The sample holds a few counts of this clonotype. The V call is TRBV2, the J call TRBJ1-1; D is undetermined. V gave up 4 bases and J gave up 0 bases, with 9 bases separating them. This CDR3 comprises 14 residues. Germline lookup yields CDR1 SNHLY and CDR2 FYNNEI. CDR3 nucleotide sequence: TGTGCCAGCAGTGTGGTTCTTATGAACACTGAAGCTTTCTTT. It is translated as CASSVVLMNTEAFF.

This clonotype is labeled as medium-sized. The V call is TRBV28, the J call TRBJ2-1, with 9 bases fitting TRBD2. The CDR3 extends over 14 amino acids. Germline lookup yields CDR1 MDHEN and CDR2 SYDVKM. V gave up 4 bases and J gave up 8 bases; unmatched junction bases: 6. The CDR3 DNA follows: TGTGCCAGCAGTTCGGGACTAGCCCTCGATGAGCAGTTCTTC. Protein sequence: CASSSGLALDEQFF.

The chain is built from TRBV2 and TRBJ2-7; 7 bases line up with TRBD1. V gave up 6 bases and J gave up 5 bases; unmatched junction bases: 19. This CDR3 comprises 17 residues. Germline V gene lookup returns CDR1 SNHLY and CDR2 FYNNEI. The CDR3 sequence is CASRGTDLANRSNEQYF. Written as DNA, the CDR3 is TGTGCCAGCAGGGGGACAGATCTGGCTAACCGGTCGAACGAGCAGTACTTC.